Described below is a single T cell receptor beta chain sequence and its context. The germline CDR1 and CDR2 sequences are MDHEN and SYDVKM. CDR3 size: 15 residues. V shed 8 bases and J shed 3 bases, with 19 bases lying between them. Those enrolled, adults aged about 18 to 89 years, came from roughly 22 US areas. This specimen belongs to a study of blood T cell repertoires in COVID-19. Clones were read by immunoSEQ multiplex PCR, and TCRdb kept only the in-frame ones, dropping some. This sample carries about 370,000 clones, 75% to 90% of them seen once, and the ten largest clones take about 1%. J is TRBJ1-2 and V is TRBV28; a weak D match, TRBD1 (6 bases). This TCR was sampled from a man younger than 30 who had recovered from COVID-19. Sequencing used PBMCs or T cells enriched from blood (not recorded which). The CDR3 bases are TGTGCCAGCGGCTTAGGACAGTCTGGAGACTATGGCTACACCTTC. It is translated as CASGLGQSGDYGYTF.